The 14 T cell receptor beta chains listed next were all sequenced from one sample in a study of CD8+ T cells in alopecia areata. RNA, once extracted, was reverse transcribed into cDNA for use as the sequencing template. The repertoire was sequenced with immunoSEQ multiplex PCR; TCRdb's copy has only in-frame clones and lacks some. The sample lists 270,000 or so clones, 58% seen once, with more than 1.5% in the top ten. Treatment here: oral pan-JAK inhibitor, 5-10 mg twice daily. The material was CD4+ T cells sorted from blood, obtained at week 24, from a patient treated with tofacitinib. These receptors originate from a human donor with alopecia areata.

The chain is built from TRBV9 and TRBJ2-1, with 10 bases fitting TRBD2. The CDR3 is 14 amino acids. V gave up 3 bases and J gave up 10 bases; unmatched junction bases: 7. Germline V gene data show CDR1 as SGDLS and CDR2 as YYNGEE. As DNA, the CDR3 is TGTGCCAGCAGCGCTGGACTAGCGGAGAGGGAGCAGTTCTTC. Its translation is CASSAGLAEREQFF.

This chain's CDR3 is CASSPREGGWNTEAFF. The CDR3 region has the DNA TGTGCCAGCTCACCGAGAGAAGGGGGCTGGAACACTGAAGCTTTCTTT. This sequence joins TRBV18 and TRBJ1-1, with TRBD1 matching over 7 bases. The germline gives CDR1 KGHSH, CDR2 LQKENI. The CDR3 spans 16 residues. J was trimmed by 1 base and V by 3 bases; bases with no gene match: 8.

This clone has more than one count but fewer than ten. This chain joins TRBV15 and TRBJ1-1, with TRBD1 as a possible D gene (6 bases). CDR1 and CDR2 from the germline V gene are LNHNV and YYDKDF (reference sequence). This CDR3 contains 13 residues. V shed 1 base and J shed 11 bases, with 14 bases lying between them. The chain's CDR3 is CATSRGDTGWAFF. CDR3 coding DNA: TGTGCCACCAGCAGAGGCGATACAGGGTGGGCTTTCTTT.

The genes are TRBV7-8 and TRBJ2-6; 9 nucleotides align to TRBD1. The CDR3 totals 18 residues. The germline CDR1 and CDR2 sequences are SGHVS and FQNEAQ. J lost 0 bases, V lost 2 bases, and 5 bases had no gene match. The CDR3 bases are TGTGCCAGCAGCTTAAGAGGACAGGGGACCTCTGGGGCCAACGTCCTGACTTTC. Its protein product is CASSLRGQGTSGANVLTF.

This clone was counted a few times. This chain uses TRBV6-1 with TRBJ2-1, with D uncertain. CDR3 size: 13 residues. V lost 5 bases and J 8 bases, leaving 13 bases between the germline ends. Germline lookup yields CDR1 MNHNS and CDR2 SASEGT. CDR3 DNA: TGTGCCAGCAGTTTCCTTACGGGCGATGAGCAGTTCTTC. Its protein is CASSFLTGDEQFF.

The genes are TRBV30 and TRBJ1-6; possible D gene TRBD1, 5 bases. The germline CDR1 and CDR2 sequences are GTSNPN and SVGIG (reference sequence). This CDR3 is built from 15 residues. Trimming took 4 bases from V and 8 from J, leaving 18 bases between them. The DNA for the CDR3 is TGTGCCTGGAAACTCAGGGTACGGGGCGATTCACCCCTCCACTTT. Protein product: CAWKLRVRGDSPLHF.

The rearrangement uses TRBV9 and TRBJ2-7; D is unresolved. Germline values: CDR1 SGDLS, CDR2 YYNGEE. V lost 1 base and J lost 6, with 20 bases in between. The CDR3 is made up of 16 amino acids. The CDR3 DNA is TGTGCCAGCAGCGTAAACCCCTCCCGGGTGCCAGGCGAGCAGTACTTC. It encodes CASSVNPSRVPGEQYF.

V and J are TRBV4-2 and TRBJ1-1; the D gene is possibly TRBD1 (5 bases). V was shortened by 0 bases and J by 1 base, with 9 bases between the two germline ends. This CDR3 spans 15 amino acids. Germline-derived CDR1 and CDR2 are LGHNA and YNFKEQ. CDR3 sequence reads: CASSQDGDRNTEAFF. The CDR3 DNA sequence: TGTGCCAGCAGCCAAGATGGTGACAGGAACACTGAAGCTTTCTTT.

The V gene is TRBV29-1, the J gene TRBJ1-3; D gene unclear. CDR1 and CDR2 (germline): SQVTM, ANQGSEA. Trimming removed 4 bases from V and 0 bases from J, with 7 bases in between. CDR3 length: 13 amino acids. The CDR3 sequence is CSVGGYSGNTIYF. CDR3 DNA: TGCAGCGTTGGAGGGTACTCTGGAAACACCATATATTTT. Supplemented by reference TRBV29-1 and TRBJ1-3, the full variable domain reads SAVISQKPSRDICQRGTSLTIQCQVDSQVTMMFWYRQQPGQSLTLIATANQGSEATYESGFVIDKFPISRPNLTFSTLTVSNMSPEDSSIYLCSVGGYSGNTIYFGEGSWLTVV.

The CDR3 loop is CASSPVGGAPYEQYF. The CDR3 DNA is TGTGCCAGCAGCCCAGTCGGGGGGGCCCCCTACGAGCAGTACTTC. The V gene is TRBV4-2, the J gene TRBJ2-7; TRBD2 matches at 8 bases. This CDR3 has 15 amino acids. Germline CDR1 is LGHNA and CDR2 is YNFKEQ. Trimming removed 4 bases from V and 2 bases from J; junction bases left unmatched: 7.

This clone was counted a few times. This sequence joins TRBV12-5 and TRBJ1-5; the D gene is possibly TRBD1 (5 bases). CDR3 length: 15 residues. Germline assignment: CDR1 LGHNT and CDR2 FRNRAP. The germline V and J ends were trimmed by 6 bases and 5 bases, with 17 bases remaining between them. CDR3 protein: CASGRGGFDDQPQHF. CDR3 in DNA: TGTGCTAGTGGCCGGGGGGGTTTTGACGATCAGCCCCAGCATTTT.

This clone was seen more than once but under ten times. The chain recombines TRBV28 with TRBJ2-2; D might be TRBD1 (5 bases). Germline CDR1 MDHEN, CDR2 SYDVKM. This CDR3 contains 14 residues. V lost 8 bases and J 4 bases, leaving 14 bases between the germline ends. The CDR3 DNA reads as TGTGCCAGCGCAGGGTGGTATAGCACCGGGGAGCTGTTTTTT. Its translation is CASAGWYSTGELFF.

The chain joins TRBV29-1 to TRBJ1-1; weak D call: TRBD1 (5 bases). The V end lost 3 bases, the J end lost 11 bases, and 13 bases lay between the germline ends. The CDR3 sequence is 11 residues long. CDR1 is SQVTM and CDR2 is ANQGSEA in the germline V gene. This CDR3 is CSVDDSQPAFF. CDR3 in DNA: TGCAGCGTTGATGACAGCCAGCCCGCTTTCTTT.

The V call is TRBV29-1, the J call TRBJ2-5, with 13 bases fitting TRBD2. CDR1 and CDR2 (germline): SQVTM, ANQGSEA. With V trimmed by 4 bases and J by 2 bases, 1 base remained unmatched. The length of the CDR3 is 14 residues. The CDR3 DNA is TGCAGCGTTGGGGGACTAGCGGGGCAAGAGACCCAGTACTTC. Translation: CSVGGLAGQETQYF.